The 29 T cell receptor beta chains below were found in one sample sequenced in a study of T cell responses to AZD1222 COVID-19 vaccine. Here immunoSEQ multiplex PCR was the method, and the copy in TCRdb shows in-frame clones only, minus some. The sample comprises some 53,000 clones, 80% to 90% of which are singletons, and about 2.5% rests with the top ten. The material sequenced was peripheral blood, taken 28 days after the second AZD1222 dose. The receptors originated from an adult who received the AZD1222 COVID-19 vaccine.

This rearrangement joins TRBV19 to TRBJ2-1, with a weak D call TRBD1 (5 bases). V was clipped by 6 bases and J by 6 bases, with 6 bases between them. CDR1 and CDR2 from the germline V gene are LNHDA and SQIVND (reference sequence). This CDR3 comprises 11 residues. This CDR3 reads CASSRVNEQFF. The DNA for the CDR3 is TGTGCCAGTAGCAGGGTCAATGAGCAGTTCTTC. Combining the CDR3 with reference TRBV19 and TRBJ2-1 gives the whole variable domain DGGITQSPKYLFRKEGQNVTLSCEQNLNHDAMYWYRQDPGQGLRLIYYSQIVNDFQKGDIAEGYSVSREKKESFPLTVTSAQKNPTAFYLCASSRVNEQFFGPGTRLTVL.

The chain is built from TRBV5-4 and TRBJ1-4, with D possibly matching TRBD1 (6 bases). Germline loops: CDR1 SGHNT, CDR2 YYREEE (reference sequence). This CDR3 has 17 residues. V was clipped by 7 bases and J by 0 bases, with 19 bases between them. CDR3 residues: CASGQGSGVTTNEKLFF. CDR3 bases: TGTGCCAGCGGGCAGGGGTCGGGGGTGACAACTAATGAAAAACTGTTTTTT.

V and J are TRBV6-4 and TRBJ2-7; 12 bases align to TRBD2. Germline CDR1 MRHNA, CDR2 SNTAGT. V lost 7 bases and J lost 3; bases outside the gene matches: 10. This CDR3 spans 16 amino acids. CDR3 nucleotides: TGTGCCAGCATAAACCGACTAGCGGGAGCCCTCTACGAGCAGTACTTC. Its protein product is CASINRLAGALYEQYF.

This chain uses TRBV14 with TRBJ2-7; D unclear. Germline values: CDR1 SGHDN, CDR2 FVKESK. The V end lost 0 bases, the J end lost 4 bases, and 13 bases lay between the germline ends. The CDR3 has 15 residues. For the CDR3, the DNA is TGTGCCAGCAGCCAAGATGAAGCCCTCCCTTACGAGCAGTACTTC. Translated: CASSQDEALPYEQYF.

V usage is TRBV12-3 or TRBV12-4 and J usage is TRBJ2-1; D ambiguous. The CDR3 runs to 12 residues. V lost 6 bases to trimming and J lost 10 bases, with 13 bases between them. CDR3 in amino acids: CASSQITIEQFF. CDR3 bases: TGTGCCAGCAGCCAAATTACTATCGAGCAGTTCTTC.

The chain is built from TRBV30 and TRBJ2-5; TRBD2 is a possible D gene (6 bases). The CDR3 contains 14 residues. Trimming took off 7 bases at V and 7 bases at J, with 22 bases between the two ends. Germline CDR1 reads GTSNPN; CDR2 reads SVGIG (reference sequence). This chain's CDR3 is CAYAPPPGRVTQYF. The CDR3 DNA reads TGTGCCTACGCGCCCCCTCCCGGGAGAGTGACCCAGTACTTC.

The chain is built from TRBV22-1 and TRBJ1-5; the DNA was not compared with TRBD1, the D call given in the table. TRBV22-1 is a listed pseudogene. The CDR3 spans 16 residues. The CDR3 coding sequence is TGTCCTGGGAGCGCACGGAGACAGAAAACCAATCAGCCCCAGCATTTT. It codes for CPGSARRQKTNQPQHF.

The rearrangement joins TRBV6-4 to TRBJ2-2; D is uncertain. Trimming took 3 bases from V and 3 from J, leaving 5 bases between them. This CDR3 region has 13 residues. Germline CDR1 reads MRHNA; CDR2 reads SNTAGT. This CDR3 is CASSEKDTGELFF. The DNA for the CDR3 is TGTGCCAGCAGTGAAAAGGACACCGGGGAGCTGTTTTTT.

The chain joins TRBV11-3 to TRBJ2-1; 10 bases are shared with TRBD2. Looked up from germline, CDR1 is SGHNT and CDR2 is YENEEA. The V and J ends lost 1 base and 8 bases, in that order; junction bases with no gene match: 8. The CDR3 has 16 residues. CDR3 in DNA: TGTGCCAGCAGCTTAGGGGCTAGCGGGAGTCTGGATGAGCAGTTCTTC. Protein product: CASSLGASGSLDEQFF.

The rearrangement joins TRBV3-1 (or the pseudogene TRBV3-2) to TRBJ2-5; D might be TRBD2 (5 bases). From germline, CDR1 is LGHDT and CDR2 YNNKEL (reference sequence). Trimming stripped 1 base from V and 5 bases from J, with 17 bases between. CDR3 length equals 16 residues. The CDR3 spells CASSQGRRTSGETQYF. In DNA, the CDR3 is TGTGCCAGCAGCCAAGGGAGACGAACCTCGGGGGAGACCCAGTACTTC.

This chain links TRBV24-1 with TRBJ1-4; D possibly corresponds to TRBD1 (5 bases). This CDR3 has 16 amino acids. Trimming removed 3 bases from V and 5 bases from J, with 15 bases in between. CDR1 and CDR2 (germline): KGHDR, SFDVKD. The CDR3 spells CATSDPDGGGNEKLFF. Written as DNA, the CDR3 is TGTGCCACCAGTGATCCCGACGGGGGTGGGAATGAAAAACTGTTTTTT.

This clone was detected once. V usage is TRBV24-1 and J usage is TRBJ2-2, with 7 bases identical to TRBD2. V dropped 2 bases and J dropped 7; count of bases not matched to a gene: 9. The CDR3 contains 16 residues. Germline V gene sequence: CDR1 KGHDR, CDR2 SFDVKD. DNA of the CDR3: TGTGCCACCAGTGATTACCAGCGGGGTGGAGGCGGGGAGCTGTTTTTT. Its translation is CATSDYQRGGGGELFF.

The chain links TRBV28 to TRBJ1-2; D is undetermined. V was pared by 6 bases and J by 8 bases, with 10 bases between. The germline V gene encodes CDR1 MDHEN and CDR2 SYDVKM. This CDR3 has 11 residues. CDR3 nucleotide sequence: TGTGCCAGCAGCTCGAAGGTGGGCTACACCTTC. Protein product: CASSSKVGYTF.

Here the CDR3 DNA reads TGTGCCAGCAGGGACGACACTGAAGCTTTCTTT. This codes for CASRDDTEAFF. The V call is TRBV6-5, the J call TRBJ1-1; unclear D gene. Looked up from germline, CDR1 is MNHEY and CDR2 is SVGAGI. The CDR3 consists of 11 residues. V lost 6 bases and J lost 3, with 5 bases in between.

This clone was counted a single time. The chain recombines TRBV28 with TRBJ2-7; D is possibly TRBD2 (5 bases). The CDR3 has 11 amino acids. Trimming stripped 3 bases from V and 12 bases from J, with 12 bases between. The germline V gene has CDR1 MDHEN and CDR2 SYDVKM. The CDR3 spells CASSLAGKGYF. The CDR3 nucleotides are TGTGCCAGCAGTTTGGCCGGGAAAGGGTACTTC.

The V call is TRBV7-2, the J call TRBJ1-3; D ambiguous. Looked up from germline, CDR1 is SGHTA and CDR2 is FQGNSA. The ends were cut back, 5 bases at V and 2 bases at J, with 16 bases in the middle. The CDR3 consists of 16 residues. CDR3 sequence (DNA): TGTGCCAGCAGCCTTAGGTCCCGGGCCACTGGAAACACCATATATTTT. Its translation is CASSLRSRATGNTIYF.

The chain links TRBV27 to TRBJ1-1; D gene unclear. Per the germline V gene, CDR1 is MNHEY and CDR2 is SMNVEV (reference sequence). This CDR3 spans 13 amino acids. Trimming took off 6 bases at V and 0 bases at J, with 8 bases between the two ends. The CDR3 is CASSRYMNTEAFF. As DNA, the CDR3 is TGTGCCAGCAGCCGATATATGAACACTGAAGCTTTCTTT.

The V gene is TRBV5-8, the J gene TRBJ2-7; weak D call: TRBD1 (6 bases). Trimming took 3 bases from V and 4 from J, leaving 14 bases between them. The germline gives CDR1 SGHTS, CDR2 YDEGEE. The CDR3 has 14 residues. The CDR3 loop is CASSSRTVSYEQYF. The CDR3 DNA sequence: TGTGCCAGCAGCTCACGGACAGTAAGTTACGAGCAGTACTTC.

V is TRBV6-1 and J is TRBJ2-7, with 14 nucleotides matching TRBD2. The V gene's germline CDR1 is MNHNS and CDR2 SASEGT. This CDR3 is 17 amino acids long. Germline trimming cut 2 bases from V and 7 bases from J; bases unmatched to any gene: 10. CDR3 sequence reads: CASSEIAGTSGSREQYF. The CDR3 nucleotides are TGTGCCAGCAGTGAAATCGCCGGGACTAGCGGGAGTAGAGAGCAGTACTTC.

This chain links TRBV29-1 with TRBJ2-1; D is undetermined. This CDR3 region has 11 residues. Trimming took 3 bases from V and 13 from J, leaving 13 bases between them. The germline V gene encodes CDR1 SQVTM and CDR2 ANQGSEA. CDR3 protein: CSVDGPSPQFF. As DNA, the CDR3 is TGCAGCGTTGATGGGCCAAGTCCACAGTTCTTC.

The chain carries TRBV7-9 and TRBJ1-6; 7 positions agree with TRBD1. The CDR3 extends over 14 amino acids. CDR1 is SEHNR, CDR2 FQNEAQ, per germline (reference sequence). Trimming at V came to 5 bases and at J to 6 bases, leaving 4 bases not matched to a gene. The DNA for the CDR3 is TGTGCCAGCAGCCGAGGGGACAGTAATTCACCCCTCCACTTT. Its protein product is CASSRGDSNSPLHF.

This chain links TRBV24-1 with TRBJ2-1; D is perhaps TRBD2 (6 bases). The CDR3 covers 12 residues. Germline values: CDR1 KGHDR, CDR2 SFDVKD. Trimming took off 6 bases at V and 10 bases at J, with 12 bases between the two ends. CDR3 protein: CATSQAGYEQFF. As DNA, the CDR3 is TGTGCCACCAGTCAGGCGGGGTACGAGCAGTTCTTC.

This clone has more than one count but fewer than ten. The CDR3 coding sequence is TGTGCCAGCAGCCACCCCCGGACTAGCGGTAGCTCCTACGAGCAGTACTTC. Residues: CASSHPRTSGSSYEQYF. J is TRBJ2-7 and V is TRBV3-1 (or the pseudogene TRBV3-2); 10 bases are shared with TRBD2. Germline V gene data show CDR1 as LGHDT and CDR2 as YNNKEL (reference sequence). The trim removed 3 bases at V and 0 bases at J, leaving 8 bases unmatched. The CDR3 covers 17 residues.

The DNA of the CDR3 is TGTGCCAGCAGCTTGGGGGGTGAGCAGTTCTTC. Translated: CASSLGGEQFF. This rearrangement joins TRBV5-6 to TRBJ2-1, with D hard to call. Germline V CDR1 and CDR2: SGHDT, YYEEEE. V was pared by 0 bases and J by 9 bases, with 4 bases between. CDR3 length equals 11 residues.

This rearrangement joins TRBV27 to TRBJ1-2; perhaps TRBD1 as D (5 bases). V was clipped by 8 bases and J by 7 bases, with 23 bases between them. Germline CDR1 reads MNHEY; CDR2 reads SMNVEV (reference sequence). The CDR3 is made up of 15 amino acids. This chain's CDR3 is CASRNIAGPLGGYTF. DNA for the CDR3: TGTGCCAGCCGAAACATAGCAGGGCCACTGGGTGGCTACACCTTC.

The V call is TRBV12-5, the J call TRBJ2-1, with TRBD2 identical over 13 bases. The CDR3 length is 15 residues. Germline V lookup: CDR1 LGHNT, CDR2 FRNRAP. Trimming removed 1 base from V and 6 bases from J; junction bases left unmatched: 0. CDR3 coding DNA: TGTGCTAGTGGTTTGGGGACTAGCGGGAGCAATGAGCAGTTCTTC. It specifies CASGLGTSGSNEQFF.

This clone was observed a single time. The chain has TRBV12-3 or TRBV12-4 and TRBJ2-7; TRBD1 aligns across 10 bases. The CDR3 runs to 13 residues. Trimming removed 5 bases from V and 5 bases from J; junction bases left unmatched: 3. CDR3 coding DNA: TGTGCCAGCAGTCTGACAGGGGGCCACGAGCAGTACTTC. Translation: CASSLTGGHEQYF.

DNA of the CDR3: TGTGCCAGCAGCAAAGCGGATAGCAATCAGCCCCAGCATTTT. It specifies CASSKADSNQPQHF. The chain combines TRBV21-1 with TRBJ1-5. TRBV21-1 is described as a pseudogene. This CDR3 spans 14 amino acids.

This chain links TRBV10-2 with TRBJ2-1, with D unclear. V gave up 6 bases and J gave up 0 bases, with 21 bases separating them. Germline V CDR1 and CDR2: WSHSY, SAAADI. This CDR3 region has 18 residues. The CDR3 region is CASSKGRGSPSSYNEQFF. For the CDR3, the DNA is TGCGCCAGCAGCAAGGGCCGAGGCAGCCCCAGCTCCTACAATGAGCAGTTCTTC.